This T cell receptor beta chain comes out of a study of cytomegalovirus exposure and HLA in healthy donors. In this sample, this clone turned up once. Germline V gene lookup returns CDR1 LNHDA and CDR2 SQIVND (reference sequence). The V gene lost 5 bases and the J gene lost 2 bases, with 8 bases spanning the gap. The CDR3 contains 13 residues. Primers: 60 Vbeta forward and 13 Jbeta reverse. TCRdb's table, derived via immunoSEQ multiplex PCR, lists solely in-frame clones and lacks some. Seen here are over 50,000 clones, roughly 83% observed once, and the top ten hold 1.5% to 2%. Sequencing used PBMCs. This sequence joins TRBV19 and TRBJ2-3; D possibly corresponds to TRBD1 (5 bases). The receptor's source is a man in his forties in good health and CMV-seronegative. Written as DNA, the CDR3 is TGTGCCAGTAGTCCAGGGAACACAGATACGCAGTATTTT. Translated, it gives CASSPGNTDTQYF. The whole variable domain, remainder taken from reference TRBV19 and TRBJ2-3, is DGGITQSPKYLFRKEGQNVTLSCEQNLNHDAMYWYRQDPGQGLRLIYYSQIVNDFQKGDIAEGYSVSREKKESFPLTVTSAQKNPTAFYLCASSPGNTDTQYFGPGTRLTVL.